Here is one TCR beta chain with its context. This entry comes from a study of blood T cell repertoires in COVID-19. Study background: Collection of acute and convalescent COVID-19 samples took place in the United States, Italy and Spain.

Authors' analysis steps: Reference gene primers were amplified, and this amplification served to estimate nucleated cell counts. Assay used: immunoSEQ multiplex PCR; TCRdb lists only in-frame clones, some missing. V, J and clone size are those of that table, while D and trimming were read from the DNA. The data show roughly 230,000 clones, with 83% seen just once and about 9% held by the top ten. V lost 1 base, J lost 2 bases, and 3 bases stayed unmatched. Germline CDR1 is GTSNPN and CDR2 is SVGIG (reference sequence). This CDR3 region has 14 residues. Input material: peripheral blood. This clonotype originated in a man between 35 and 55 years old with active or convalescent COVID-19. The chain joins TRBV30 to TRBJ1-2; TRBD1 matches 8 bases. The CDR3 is CAWSETGDNYGYTF. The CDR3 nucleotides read TGTGCCTGGAGTGAGACAGGGGACAACTATGGCTACACCTTC. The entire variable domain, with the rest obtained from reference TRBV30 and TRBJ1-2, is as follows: SQTIHQWPATLVQPVGSPLSLECTVEGTSNPNLYWYRQAAGRGLQLLFYSVGIGQISSEVPQNLSASRPQDRQFILSSKKLLLSDSGFYLCAWSETGDNYGYTFGSGTRLTVV.